The 30 T cell receptor beta chains in this list originate from one sample, sequenced in a study of T cell responses to AZD1222 COVID-19 vaccine. The repertoire was sequenced with immunoSEQ multiplex PCR; TCRdb's copy has only in-frame clones and lacks some. Of approximately 110,000 clones listed, over 75% are singletons. The sequencing here drew on peripheral blood, taken on day 0 of AZD1222 vaccination. The source is an adult in good health.

The chain carries TRBV28 and TRBJ1-1; D gene ambiguous. Germline V gene data show CDR1 as MDHEN and CDR2 as SYDVKM. V lost 6 bases and J 2 bases, leaving 7 bases between the germline ends. There are 12 residues in the CDR3. The CDR3 region has the DNA TGTGCCAGCAGCCTCCTCAACACTGAAGCTTTCTTT. Amino acids: CASSLLNTEAFF.

The chain links TRBV6-1 to TRBJ1-4; the D is unclear. Looked up from germline, CDR1 is MNHNS and CDR2 is SASEGT. This CDR3 is built from 17 residues. Trimming stripped 1 base from V and 0 bases from J, with 12 bases between. CDR3 sequence: CASSEEGRAATNEKLFF. CDR3 DNA sequence: TGTGCCAGCAGTGAAGAAGGGAGGGCTGCAACTAATGAAAAACTGTTTTTT.

The chain recombines TRBV11-3 with TRBJ2-3; D remains unclear. This CDR3 spans 12 amino acids. Germline CDR1 and CDR2: SGHNT and YENEEA. With 4 bases removed from V and 3 bases from J, the gap between germline ends came to 5 bases. CDR3: CASSSETDTQYF. Here the CDR3 DNA reads TGTGCCAGCAGCTCCGAGACAGATACGCAGTATTTT.

CDR3 sequence: CASSHPGQGGSYNEQFF. CDR3 DNA sequence: TGTGCCAGCAGCCATCCCGGACAGGGAGGCTCCTACAATGAGCAGTTCTTC. The chain employs TRBV14 and TRBJ2-1; 8 bases align to TRBD1. Germline V gene data show CDR1 as SGHDN and CDR2 as FVKESK. This CDR3 is built from 17 residues. Unmatched junction bases numbered 7, after V lost 3 bases and J lost 0 bases.

The chain is built from TRBV5-6 and TRBJ2-7; 8 bases are shared with TRBD2. The CDR3 contains 12 residues. The junction had 1 base not matched to a gene; V was cut back by 4 bases and J by 4 bases. In germline, CDR1 is SGHDT, CDR2 YYEEEE. The CDR3 is CASSRGGYEQYF. In DNA form, the CDR3 reads TGTGCCAGCAGCCGGGGGGGTTACGAGCAGTACTTC.

The V and J genes are TRBV5-1 and TRBJ1-6; D remains unclear. Looked up from germline, CDR1 is SGHRS and CDR2 is YFSETQ. The CDR3 consists of 15 residues. Trimming pared 4 bases from V and 7 bases from J, leaving 15 bases between. The chain's CDR3 is CASSPDGPGNSPLHF. The CDR3 DNA reads as TGCGCCAGCAGCCCTGACGGCCCGGGGAATTCACCCCTCCACTTT.

The chain combines TRBV19 with TRBJ2-7, with D possibly being TRBD1 or TRBD2 (6 bases each). The CDR3 runs 13 residues. The germline V and J ends were trimmed by 8 bases and 6 bases, with 17 bases remaining between them. Looked up from germline, CDR1 is LNHDA and CDR2 is SQIVND (reference sequence). The CDR3 DNA follows: TGTGCCAGTTCCGGGCTCGGGGGCTTCGAGCAGTACTTC. It encodes CASSGLGGFEQYF.

The count of this clone is one. This chain uses TRBV7-9 with TRBJ1-1, with 7 bases fitting TRBD1. Germline V gives CDR1 SEHNR, CDR2 FQNEAQ (reference sequence). The V and J ends lost 4 bases and 5 bases, in that order; junction bases with no gene match: 7. The CDR3 sequence is 14 residues long. The CDR3 loop reads CASSSRQGLTEAFF. The CDR3, as DNA: TGTGCCAGCAGCTCTAGACAGGGTCTAACTGAAGCTTTCTTT.

The V and J genes are TRBV7-9 and TRBJ2-2, with D hard to call. This CDR3 has 12 amino acids. Trimming pared 6 bases from V and 0 bases from J, leaving 2 bases between. CDR1 and CDR2 from the germline V gene are SEHNR and FQNEAQ (reference sequence). This CDR3 is CASRPNTGELFF. CDR3 bases: TGTGCCAGCAGACCGAACACCGGGGAGCTGTTTTTT. The entire variable domain, with the rest obtained from reference TRBV7-9 and TRBJ2-2, is as follows: DTGVSQNPRHKITKRGQNVTFRCDPISEHNRLYWYRQTLGQGPEFLTYFQNEAQLEKSRLLSDRFSAERPKGSFSTLEIQRTEQGDSAMYLCASRPNTGELFFGEGSRLTVL.

The V call is TRBV28, the J call TRBJ2-1, with 9 bases identical to TRBD1. Germline-derived CDR1 and CDR2 are MDHEN and SYDVKM. This CDR3 has 16 residues. V lost 10 bases, J lost 2 bases, and 12 bases stayed unmatched. This CDR3 reads CATGGRGQGTYNEQFF. The CDR3 coding sequence is TGTGCCACCGGGGGGAGAGGACAGGGGACCTACAATGAGCAGTTCTTC.

In nucleotides, the CDR3 is TGTGCCAGCAGCGCCGGGGGTGGGACTGAAGCTTTCTTT. It codes for CASSAGGGTEAFF. This chain uses TRBV9 with TRBJ1-1, with D perhaps matching TRBD1 (5 bases). V was shortened by 3 bases and J by 5 bases, with 11 bases between the two germline ends. There are 13 residues in the CDR3. CDR1 SGDLS and CDR2 YYNGEE come from the germline V gene.

V gene TRBV3-1 (or the pseudogene TRBV3-2) combines with J gene TRBJ1-1; possibly TRBD1 for D (5 bases). Looked up from germline, CDR1 is LGHDT and CDR2 is YNNKEL (reference sequence). Trimming took 3 bases from V and 1 from J, leaving 21 bases between them. The CDR3 is 18 amino acids. This chain's CDR3 is CASSQAPRENRTNTEAFF. For the CDR3, the DNA is TGTGCCAGCAGCCAGGCCCCTAGGGAAAACAGGACGAACACTGAAGCTTTCTTT.

The chain employs TRBV27 and TRBJ2-1; TRBD1 is a possible D gene (7 bases). Trimming pared 3 bases from V and 10 bases from J, leaving 16 bases between. The CDR3 loop spans 14 amino acids. CDR1 and CDR2 from the germline V gene are MNHEY and SMNVEV (reference sequence). This CDR3 is CASSFRAGGREQFF. DNA for the CDR3: TGTGCCAGCAGTTTCAGGGCAGGGGGGAGGGAGCAGTTCTTC.

The table lists this clone with a count of one. A much larger clone differs from this one at a single base, so this may be a read error. Distinct nucleotide sequences in the sample also encode this CDR3. The chain has TRBV3-1 (or the pseudogene TRBV3-2) and TRBJ2-7, with unresolved D. The germline V gene encodes CDR1 LGHDT and CDR2 YNNKEL (reference sequence). The CDR3 totals 11 residues. V lost 1 base to trimming and J lost 2 bases, with 0 bases between them. CDR3 protein: CASSQAYEQYF. CDR3 in DNA: TGTGCCAGCAGCCAAGCCTACGAGCAGTACTTC.

The chain uses TRBV27 and TRBJ2-7; weak D call: TRBD1 (5 bases). The CDR3 has 15 residues. Germline loops: CDR1 MNHEY, CDR2 SMNVEV (reference sequence). V lost 3 bases to trimming and J lost 0 bases, with 12 bases between them. The CDR3 coding sequence is TGTGCCAGCAGTTTGGGGCCGGGTAGCTCCTACGAGCAGTACTTC. It is translated as CASSLGPGSSYEQYF.

The CDR3 DNA follows: TGTGCCACCAGCAGGGGGGGGACAGGGAATCTAGAGACCCAGTACTTC. Translated, it gives CATSRGGTGNLETQYF. V is TRBV15 and J is TRBJ2-5, with TRBD1 matching over 9 bases. The germline gives CDR1 LNHNV, CDR2 YYDKDF (reference sequence). J was trimmed by 4 bases and V by 3 bases; bases with no gene match: 9. This CDR3 is 16 amino acids long.

The V call is TRBV12-3 or TRBV12-4, the J call TRBJ2-2, with D uncertain. The CDR3 spans 12 residues. V was shortened by 7 bases and J by 5 bases, with 8 bases between the two germline ends. CDR3 residues: CASIGATGELFF. CDR3 DNA: TGTGCCAGCATAGGTGCAACCGGGGAGCTGTTTTTT.

CDR3 DNA: TGTGCCAGCAGTCTGGGACTAGCGGGGGGTGGGGAGACCCAGTACTTC. This sequence encodes CASSLGLAGGGETQYF. V usage is TRBV27 and J usage is TRBJ2-5, with 15 positions matching TRBD2. The CDR3 sequence is 16 residues long. Unmatched junction bases numbered 6, after V lost 5 bases and J lost 5 bases. From germline, CDR1 is MNHEY and CDR2 SMNVEV (reference sequence).

This clone has only one observation. The chain couples TRBV18 to TRBJ2-7; 9 nucleotides line up with TRBD2. Germline-derived CDR1 and CDR2 are KGHSH and LQKENI. This CDR3 is 15 amino acids long. The ends lost 5 bases at V and 3 bases at J; junction bases unmatched: 8. CDR3 in amino acids: CASSVSGGTDYEQYF. In DNA, the CDR3 is TGTGCCAGCTCAGTCAGCGGGGGGACCGACTACGAGCAGTACTTC. Full variable domain (rest looked up from reference TRBV18 and TRBJ2-7): NAGVMQNPRHLVRRRGQEARLRCSPMKGHSHVYWYRQLPEEGLKFMVYLQKENIIDESGMPKERFSAEFPKEGPSILRIQQVVRGDSAAYFCASSVSGGTDYEQYFGPGTRLTVT.

The chain uses TRBV24-1 and TRBJ2-1; TRBD1 agrees at 8 bases. V was clipped by 3 bases and J by 2 bases; unmatched bases: 5. The CDR3 runs to 16 residues. Germline V gene data show CDR1 as KGHDR and CDR2 as SFDVKD. Here the CDR3 reads CATSDPGTGTYNEQFF. CDR3 DNA: TGTGCCACCAGTGATCCCGGGACAGGCACCTACAATGAGCAGTTCTTC.

This clone occurred once. This sequence joins TRBV5-6 and TRBJ1-4, with D possibly matching TRBD1 (5 bases). V was shortened by 1 base and J by 11 bases, with 12 bases between the two germline ends. Germline V gene data show CDR1 as SGHDT and CDR2 as YYEEEE. This CDR3 has 13 amino acids. The CDR3 is CASSLTTGSKLFF. CDR3 sequence (DNA): TGTGCCAGCAGCTTGACAACAGGATCCAAACTGTTTTTT.

CDR3 residues: CASSYSQGAERAFF. CDR3 nucleotide sequence: TGTGCCAGCAGTTATAGTCAGGGAGCGGAAAGAGCTTTCTTT. This rearrangement joins TRBV7-9 to TRBJ1-1; weak D call: TRBD1 (5 bases). The germline V gene has CDR1 SEHNR and CDR2 FQNEAQ (reference sequence). CDR3 size: 14 residues. The germline V and J ends were trimmed by 6 bases and 10 bases, with 21 bases remaining between them.

A few counts support this clone. CDR3 bases: TGTGCCAGTAGTATTAAGGCGGCCGACAATGAGCAGTTCTTC. Amino acids: CASSIKAADNEQFF. This chain links TRBV19 with TRBJ2-1; no clear D gene. Germline V CDR1 and CDR2: LNHDA, SQIVND (reference sequence). The CDR3 has 14 residues. V was shortened by 3 bases and J by 5 bases, with 11 bases between the two germline ends.

The V call is TRBV28, the J call TRBJ2-5; the D is unclear. The CDR3 runs 11 residues. The ends were cut back, 5 bases at V and 4 bases at J, with 5 bases in the middle. Germline CDR1 and CDR2: MDHEN and SYDVKM. The CDR3 protein is CASSKGETQYF. The CDR3 nucleotides read TGTGCCAGCAGTAAGGGAGAGACCCAGTACTTC.

This rearrangement joins TRBV6-5 to TRBJ2-7, with 7 bases aligning to TRBD1. The CDR3 is made up of 14 amino acids. V trimming: 9 bases; J trimming: 2 bases; junction bases outside the gene matches: 10. The germline V gene encodes CDR1 MNHEY and CDR2 SVGAGI. The chain's CDR3 is CASRSVDRTYEQYF. CDR3 sequence (DNA): TGTGCCAGTCGAAGCGTGGACAGGACCTACGAGCAGTACTTC.

This sequence joins TRBV3-1 (or the pseudogene TRBV3-2) and TRBJ2-1; D possibly matches TRBD1 or TRBD2 (5 bases each). CDR3 length: 11 amino acids. Germline V gene lookup returns CDR1 LGHDT and CDR2 YNNKEL (reference sequence). Deletions cut 7 bases from V and 6 bases from J, with 7 bases between. CDR3 nucleotide sequence: TGTGCCAGCACGAGGGGCAATGAGCAGTTCTTC. Translated, it gives CASTRGNEQFF.

The chain joins TRBV19 to TRBJ1-2; D gene ambiguous. Between the trimmed V and J ends, which lost 5 bases and 3 bases, there was a span of 13 bases. The germline CDR1 and CDR2 sequences are LNHDA and SQIVND (reference sequence). The CDR3 consists of 14 residues. The DNA for the CDR3 is TGTGCCAGTAGTGGGGTCCATACAGACTATGGCTACACCTTC. It encodes CASSGVHTDYGYTF. The full variable domain, its missing parts supplied by reference TRBV19 and TRBJ1-2, is DGGITQSPKYLFRKEGQNVTLSCEQNLNHDAMYWYRQDPGQGLRLIYYSQIVNDFQKGDIAEGYSVSREKKESFPLTVTSAQKNPTAFYLCASSGVHTDYGYTFGSGTRLTVV.

V gene TRBV2 combines with J gene TRBJ1-4; D unclear. V was pared by 8 bases and J by 3 bases, with 10 bases between. The germline V gene has CDR1 SNHLY and CDR2 FYNNEI. The CDR3 sequence is 13 residues long. CDR3 region: CASLGGANEKLFF. CDR3 in DNA: TGTGCCAGCTTGGGCGGTGCTAATGAAAAACTGTTTTTT.

The gene calls are TRBV7-8 and TRBJ2-7, with 7 positions matching TRBD1. J lost 2 bases, V lost 5 bases, and 9 bases had no gene match. The CDR3 is 15 residues long. Germline CDR1 and CDR2: SGHVS and FQNEAQ. CDR3 in DNA: TGTGCCAGCAGCCCCCGCCGGGACAGAGCCTACGAGCAGTACTTC. It codes for CASSPRRDRAYEQYF.

This rearrangement joins TRBV6-6 to TRBJ1-5, with D maybe TRBD1 (5 bases). The ends were cut back, 6 bases at V and 7 bases at J, with 13 bases in the middle. This CDR3 spans 13 amino acids. The germline V gene has CDR1 MNHNY and CDR2 SVGAGI (reference sequence). As DNA, the CDR3 is TGTGCCAGCAGGAGTCAAGGGACCCAGCCCCAGCATTTT. Its protein is CASRSQGTQPQHF.